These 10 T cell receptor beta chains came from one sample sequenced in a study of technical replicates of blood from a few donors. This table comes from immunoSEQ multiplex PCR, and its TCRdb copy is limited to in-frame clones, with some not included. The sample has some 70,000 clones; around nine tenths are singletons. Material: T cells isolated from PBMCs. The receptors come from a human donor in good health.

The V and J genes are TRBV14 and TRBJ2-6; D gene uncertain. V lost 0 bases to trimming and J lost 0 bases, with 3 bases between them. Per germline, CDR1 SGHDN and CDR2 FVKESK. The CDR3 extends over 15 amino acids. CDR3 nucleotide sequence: TGTGCCAGCAGCCAAGACAGCTCTGGGGCCAACGTCCTGACTTTC. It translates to CASSQDSSGANVLTF. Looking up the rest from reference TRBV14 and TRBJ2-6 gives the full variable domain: EAGVTQFPSHSVIEKGQTVTLRCDPISGHDNLYWYRRVMGKEIKFLLHFVKESKQDESGMPNNRFLAERTGGTYSTLKVQPAELEDSGVYFCASSQDSSGANVLTFGAGSRLTVL.

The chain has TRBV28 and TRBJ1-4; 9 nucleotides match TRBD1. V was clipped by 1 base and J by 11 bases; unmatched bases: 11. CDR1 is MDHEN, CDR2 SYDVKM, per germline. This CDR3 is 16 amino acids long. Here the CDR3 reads CASSLLGDREFNKLFF. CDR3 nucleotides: TGTGCCAGCAGTTTATTGGGGGACAGGGAGTTTAATAAACTGTTTTTT.

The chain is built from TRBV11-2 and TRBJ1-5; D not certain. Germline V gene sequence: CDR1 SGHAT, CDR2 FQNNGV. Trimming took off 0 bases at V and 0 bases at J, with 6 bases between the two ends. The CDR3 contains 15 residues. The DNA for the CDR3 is TGTGCCAGCAGCTTAGACCCCAGTAGCAATCAGCCCCAGCATTTT. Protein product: CASSLDPSSNQPQHF.

This chain's CDR3 is CASSVAQIPLEQYF. The CDR3 nucleotides read TGTGCCAGCAGCGTAGCTCAGATCCCCCTCGAGCAGTACTTC. V and J are TRBV9 and TRBJ2-7; D unresolved. The CDR3 is 14 residues long. V was pared by 0 bases and J by 6 bases, with 13 bases between. Germline CDR1 reads SGDLS; CDR2 reads YYNGEE. Drawing the rest from reference TRBV9 and TRBJ2-7, the complete variable domain is DSGVTQTPKHLITATGQRVTLRCSPRSGDLSVYWYQQSLDQGLQFLIQYYNGEERAKGNILERFSAQQFPDLHSELNLSSLELGDSALYFCASSVAQIPLEQYFGPGTRLTVT.

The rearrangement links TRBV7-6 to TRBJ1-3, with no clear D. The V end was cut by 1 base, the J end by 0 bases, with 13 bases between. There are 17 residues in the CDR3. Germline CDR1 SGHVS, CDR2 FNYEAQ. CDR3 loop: CASSLVAIESSGNTIYF. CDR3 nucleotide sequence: TGTGCCAGCAGCTTAGTAGCCATTGAGAGCTCTGGAAACACCATATATTTT.

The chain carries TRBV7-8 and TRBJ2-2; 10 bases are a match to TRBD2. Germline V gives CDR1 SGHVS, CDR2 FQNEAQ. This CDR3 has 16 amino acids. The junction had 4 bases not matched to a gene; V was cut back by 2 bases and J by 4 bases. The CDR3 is CASSLPLAGVTGELFF. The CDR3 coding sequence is TGTGCCAGCAGCTTACCTCTAGCGGGGGTCACCGGGGAGCTGTTTTTT.

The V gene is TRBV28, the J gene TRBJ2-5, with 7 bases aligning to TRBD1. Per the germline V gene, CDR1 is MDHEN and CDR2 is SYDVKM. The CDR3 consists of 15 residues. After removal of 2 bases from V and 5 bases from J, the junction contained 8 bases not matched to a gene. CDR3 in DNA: TGTGCCAGCAGTTTAGTGGTGCAGGGACAGGAGACCCAGTACTTC. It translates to CASSLVVQGQETQYF. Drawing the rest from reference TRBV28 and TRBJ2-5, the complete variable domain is DVKVTQSSRYLVKRTGEKVFLECVQDMDHENMFWYRQDPGLGLRLIYFSYDVKMKEKGDIPEGYSVSREKKERFSLILESASTNQTSMYLCASSLVVQGQETQYFGPGTRLLVL.

Here the CDR3 DNA reads TGTGCCAGCAGCTCTATAGCGGGAGGTCACTACGAGCAGTACTTC. Translated: CASSSIAGGHYEQYF. J is TRBJ2-7 and V is TRBV7-2, with 10 bases lining up with TRBD2. The germline V gene encodes CDR1 SGHTA and CDR2 FQGNSA. The CDR3 covers 15 residues. V was clipped by 4 bases and J by 3 bases; unmatched bases: 6.

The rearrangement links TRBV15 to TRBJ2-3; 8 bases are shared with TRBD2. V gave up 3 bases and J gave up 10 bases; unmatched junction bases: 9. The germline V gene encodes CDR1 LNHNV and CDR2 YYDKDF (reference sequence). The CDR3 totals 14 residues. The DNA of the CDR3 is TGTGCCACCAGCAGTTTGGGGCGGGAGGAGCCGCAGTATTTT. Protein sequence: CATSSLGREEPQYF.

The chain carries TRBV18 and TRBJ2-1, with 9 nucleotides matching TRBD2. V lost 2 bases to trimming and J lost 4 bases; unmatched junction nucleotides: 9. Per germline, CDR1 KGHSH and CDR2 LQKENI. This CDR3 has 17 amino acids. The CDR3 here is CASSPSGGRGAYNEQFF. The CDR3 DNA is TGTGCCAGCTCACCAAGTGGCGGGAGGGGTGCATACAATGAGCAGTTCTTC.